The next 23 T cell receptor beta chains were all read from a single sample in a study of CD8 T cells in ankylosing spondylitis. One entry per CDR3 protein results from TCRdb running MiXCR on the 5' RACE reads. This sample has about 250,000 distinct CDR3 sequences, with around 32% found just once. The sample comprised blood, either unsorted or a sorted T cell fraction (not recorded which). Receptors originate from a male donor with ankylosing spondylitis or in good health (not recorded which).

The rearrangement uses TRBV12-3 or TRBV12-4 and TRBJ2-2; D might be TRBD1 (6 bases). The CDR3 is made up of 13 amino acids. The V end lost 8 bases, the J end lost 6 bases, and 13 bases lay between the germline ends. CDR3 sequence reads: CASQGRVAGELFF. In DNA form, the CDR3 reads TGTGCCAGCCAGGGGCGGGTCGCCGGGGAGCTGTTTTTT.

The V gene is TRBV29-1, the J gene TRBJ2-3; D is undetermined. The CDR3 covers 13 residues. Deletions cut 2 bases from V and 6 bases from J, with 12 bases between. Germline CDR1 is SQVTM and CDR2 is ANQGSEA. The CDR3 bases are TGCAGCGTTGAAATCGGCAGGCGGGATACGCAGTATTTT. This sequence encodes CSVEIGRRDTQYF.

This clonotype was detected only once. This chain links TRBV10-1 with TRBJ2-7; tentative D call: TRBD2 (5 bases). V lost 0 bases and J 5 bases, leaving 11 bases between the germline ends. CDR3 length: 14 amino acids. CDR1 and CDR2 (germline): WNHNN, SYGVQD (reference sequence). The CDR3 coding sequence is TGCGCCAGCAGTGAGTCGAGGGCCCGTGACGAGCAGTACTTC. Protein: CASSESRARDEQYF.

This clonotype was counted only a few times. This sequence joins TRBV6-1 and TRBJ2-1; 11 bases map to TRBD1. Germline assignment: CDR1 MNHNS and CDR2 SASEGT. The V gene end was trimmed by 8 bases and the J gene end by 10 bases; junction bases not matched to a gene: 10. The CDR3 loop spans 14 amino acids. CDR3 nucleotides: TGTGCCAGCTTGTCGGACAGGGGGCTAGAGGAGCAGTTCTTC. Its translation is CASLSDRGLEEQFF.

The chain links TRBV10-3 to TRBJ1-5; tentative D call: TRBD1 (6 bases). The V gene lost 6 bases and the J gene lost 7 bases, with 16 bases spanning the gap. Germline CDR1 reads ENHRY; CDR2 reads SYGVKD. CDR3 length: 14 amino acids. The CDR3, as DNA: TGTGCCATCAGGCCCGACAGGTTAGGGCAGCCCCAGCATTTT. This translates into CAIRPDRLGQPQHF.

This clonotype was observed a few times. The gene calls are TRBV11-2 and TRBJ2-3, with 9 bases that match TRBD2. The V segment lost 4 bases and the J segment 4 bases; nucleotides outside the gene matches: 6. Germline CDR1 is SGHAT and CDR2 is FQNNGV. The CDR3 is 15 amino acids. The chain's CDR3 is CASSSGPSGADTQYF. CDR3 coding DNA: TGTGCCAGCAGCTCCGGTCCTAGCGGGGCAGATACGCAGTATTTT.

This clonotype was observed a few times. The rearrangement joins TRBV5-1 to TRBJ2-1, with 9 bases that match TRBD1. Germline trimming cut 4 bases from V and 9 bases from J; bases unmatched to any gene: 11. CDR1 is SGHRS, CDR2 YFSETQ, per germline. CDR3 length: 15 amino acids. The CDR3 DNA reads TGCGCCAGCAGCCCTAGAGGGACAGGGAATGGTGAGCAGTTCTTC. Amino acid sequence: CASSPRGTGNGEQFF.

The V gene is TRBV4-1, the J gene TRBJ2-1; either TRBD1 or TRBD2 may supply D (5 bases each). This CDR3 is built from 15 residues. CDR1 and CDR2 (germline): MGHRA, YSYEKL. The ends were cut back, 4 bases at V and 5 bases at J, with 15 bases in the middle. The CDR3 sequence is CASSPGAGTHNEQFF. CDR3 nucleotide sequence: TGCGCCAGCAGCCCTGGGGCGGGTACACACAATGAGCAGTTCTTC.

This chain joins TRBV7-8 and TRBJ2-5; D call uncertain. Germline V CDR1 and CDR2: SGHVS, FQNEAQ. The CDR3 is 15 amino acids. The germline V and J ends were trimmed by 2 bases and 0 bases, with 10 bases remaining between them. CDR3 nucleotides: TGTGCCAGCAGCTTAATTGGGCCGGACCAAGAGACCCAGTACTTC. As protein: CASSLIGPDQETQYF.

This clonotype has a handful of counts. This chain links TRBV20-1 with TRBJ2-7; no reliable D call. The CDR3 is 13 residues long. Trimming took 3 bases from V and 6 from J, leaving 15 bases between them. Germline CDR1 is DFQATT and CDR2 is SNEGSKA (reference sequence). The CDR3 here is CSASAISSSEQYF. The CDR3 DNA follows: TGCAGTGCTAGTGCCATCTCCTCGTCCGAGCAGTACTTC.

The sample holds a few counts of this clonotype. The J gene is TRBJ2-1, the V gene TRBV12-3 or TRBV12-4, with D tentatively TRBD1 or TRBD2 (6 bases each). V was shortened by 10 bases and J by 9 bases, with 19 bases between the two germline ends. The CDR3 extends over 13 amino acids. In DNA, the CDR3 is TGTGCCACGTTTGGGGGGCCGTGGGGTGAGCAGTTCTTC. Translated, it gives CATFGGPWGEQFF.

J is TRBJ1-1 and V is TRBV4-2; TRBD1 might be the D (5 bases). The CDR3 loop spans 15 amino acids. CDR1 is LGHNA, CDR2 YNFKEQ, per germline. The V gene lost 0 bases and the J gene lost 5 bases, with 13 bases spanning the gap. The CDR3 DNA reads TGTGCCAGCAGCCAAGACGGGGTCGGGGGAACTGAAGCTTTCTTT. Its protein is CASSQDGVGGTEAFF.

This chain links TRBV28 with TRBJ2-3, with TRBD1 identical over 11 bases. Germline loops: CDR1 MDHEN, CDR2 SYDVKM. The V and J ends lost 6 bases and 1 base, in that order; junction bases with no gene match: 9. The CDR3 runs to 17 residues. CDR3: CASSPGQGVQGTDTQYF. The DNA of the CDR3 is TGTGCCAGCAGCCCGGGACAGGGGGTCCAAGGCACAGATACGCAGTATTTT.

The V call is TRBV4-1, the J call TRBJ2-7; D is unresolved. This CDR3 is built from 14 residues. Germline V CDR1 and CDR2: MGHRA, YSYEKL. V was clipped by 0 bases and J by 8 bases, with 14 bases between them. In nucleotides, the CDR3 is TGCGCCAGCAGCCAAGAGAGGCTGGCTACGAAGCAGTACTTC. Protein: CASSQERLATKQYF.

There are a few counts of this clonotype. DNA for the CDR3: TGTGCCAGCAGTTTCCTTTCCAGGGGAGATGCCAGGGGAAGGTGGAGCTACACCTTC. Translated: CASSFLSRGDARGRWSYTF. J is TRBJ1-2 and V is TRBV28; D might be TRBD1 (6 bases). V was pared by 3 bases and J by 9 bases, with 32 bases between. From germline, CDR1 is MDHEN and CDR2 SYDVKM. The CDR3 contains 19 residues.

This rearrangement joins TRBV12-3 or TRBV12-4 to TRBJ2-7; 8 positions match TRBD1. The CDR3 is made up of 14 amino acids. V was pared by 7 bases and J by 0 bases, with 5 bases of the junction left unmatched. The CDR3 sequence: CASKPGGPSYEQYF. In DNA form, the CDR3 reads TGTGCCAGCAAACCAGGGGGCCCCTCCTACGAGCAGTACTTC.

A few counts support this clonotype. CDR3 protein: CASSTGGTQMDTQYF. As DNA, the CDR3 is TGTGCCAGCAGTACCGGGGGCACCCAGATGGATACGCAGTATTTT. This chain links TRBV12-3 or TRBV12-4 with TRBJ2-3; D is possibly TRBD1 or TRBD2 (6 bases each). This CDR3 contains 15 residues. The V end was cut by 5 bases, the J end by 6 bases, with 18 bases between.

This clonotype was counted only a few times. J is TRBJ1-6 and V is TRBV20-1, with a tentative D call TRBD1 (5 bases). The V and J ends lost 7 bases and 2 bases respectively, with 6 bases between them. Looked up from germline, CDR1 is DFQATT and CDR2 is SNEGSKA (reference sequence). The CDR3 contains 12 residues. The CDR3 sequence: CSGQPYNSPLHF. The CDR3 bases are TGCAGTGGACAGCCCTATAATTCACCCCTCCACTTT.

This chain connects TRBV6-1 to TRBJ1-1, with 9 bases aligning to TRBD1. V lost 6 bases and J lost 3; bases outside the gene matches: 5. This CDR3 comprises 14 residues. Germline V lookup: CDR1 MNHNS, CDR2 SASEGT. CDR3 coding DNA: TGTGCCAGCAGCCCTTGGACAGGGGACACTGAAGCTTTCTTT. This codes for CASSPWTGDTEAFF.

This chain links TRBV11-2 with TRBJ2-7, with a possible D match to TRBD1 (6 bases). Germline loops: CDR1 SGHAT, CDR2 FQNNGV. This CDR3 has 15 residues. V was cut by 5 bases and J by 1 base, with 15 bases left in between. The CDR3 bases are TGTGCCAGCAGCATATATACAGGGACGTCCTACGAGCAGTACTTC. It specifies CASSIYTGTSYEQYF.

This clonotype appeared a few times. The chain carries TRBV6-1 and TRBJ2-5; D is unclear. CDR3 length equals 15 residues. Germline assignment: CDR1 MNHNS and CDR2 SASEGT. Deletions cut 7 bases from V and 5 bases from J, with 20 bases between. The CDR3 loop reads CASTTFVGLVETQYF. DNA for the CDR3: TGTGCCAGCACAACATTCGTAGGGTTGGTGGAGACCCAGTACTTC.

This chain uses TRBV15 with TRBJ1-1; D is unresolved. The V end lost 2 bases, the J end lost 1 base, and 11 bases lay between the germline ends. Germline V gene lookup returns CDR1 LNHNV and CDR2 YYDKDF (reference sequence). The CDR3 loop spans 15 amino acids. The CDR3 protein is CATSRYPLPNTEAFF. The CDR3 DNA follows: TGTGCCACCAGCAGATACCCCCTACCGAACACTGAAGCTTTCTTT.

J is TRBJ1-4 and V is TRBV4-1, with TRBD1 matching over 7 bases. Germline V lookup: CDR1 MGHRA, CDR2 YSYEKL. The CDR3 runs to 15 residues. V lost 1 base to trimming and J lost 10 bases; unmatched junction nucleotides: 9. The CDR3 spells CASSQVIQGRSKLFF. CDR3 coding DNA: TGCGCCAGCAGCCAAGTTATACAGGGGCGGTCAAAACTGTTTTTT.